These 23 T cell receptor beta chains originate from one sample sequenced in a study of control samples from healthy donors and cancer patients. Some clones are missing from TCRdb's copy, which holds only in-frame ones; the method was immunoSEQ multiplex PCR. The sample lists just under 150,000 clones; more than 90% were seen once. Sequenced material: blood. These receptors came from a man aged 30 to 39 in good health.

The CDR3: CASRATWGFKPQHF. CDR3 in DNA: TGTGCCAGCAGGGCGACATGGGGGTTTAAGCCCCAGCATTTT. The chain joins TRBV21-1 to TRBJ1-5. TRBV21-1 is marked as a pseudogene. The CDR3 is made up of 14 amino acids.

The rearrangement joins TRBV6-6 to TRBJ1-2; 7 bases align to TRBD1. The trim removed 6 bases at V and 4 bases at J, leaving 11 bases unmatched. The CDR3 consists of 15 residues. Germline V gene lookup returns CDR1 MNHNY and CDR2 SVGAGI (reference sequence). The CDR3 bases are TGTGCCAGCAGGTCCTCGGCAGGGGGGACCTATGGCTACACCTTC. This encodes CASRSSAGGTYGYTF.

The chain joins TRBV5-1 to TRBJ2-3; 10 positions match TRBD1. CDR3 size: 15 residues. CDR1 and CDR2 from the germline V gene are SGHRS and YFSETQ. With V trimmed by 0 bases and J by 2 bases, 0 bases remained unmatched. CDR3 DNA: TGCGCCAGCAGCTTGGGACAGGGGGCCACAGATACGCAGTATTTT. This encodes CASSLGQGATDTQYF.

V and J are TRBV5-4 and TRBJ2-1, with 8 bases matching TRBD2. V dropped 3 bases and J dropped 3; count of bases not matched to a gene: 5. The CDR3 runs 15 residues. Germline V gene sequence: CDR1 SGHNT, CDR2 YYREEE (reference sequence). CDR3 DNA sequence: TGTGCCAGCAGCTCGGCGGGGGGTGTCTACAATGAGCAGTTCTTC. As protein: CASSSAGGVYNEQFF.

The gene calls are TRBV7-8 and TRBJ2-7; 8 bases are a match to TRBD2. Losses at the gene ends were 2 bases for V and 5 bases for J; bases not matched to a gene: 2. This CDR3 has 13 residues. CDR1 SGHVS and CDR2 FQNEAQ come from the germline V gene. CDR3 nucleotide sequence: TGTGCCAGCAGCTTAAAAGCGGGGGACGAGCAGTACTTC. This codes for CASSLKAGDEQYF.

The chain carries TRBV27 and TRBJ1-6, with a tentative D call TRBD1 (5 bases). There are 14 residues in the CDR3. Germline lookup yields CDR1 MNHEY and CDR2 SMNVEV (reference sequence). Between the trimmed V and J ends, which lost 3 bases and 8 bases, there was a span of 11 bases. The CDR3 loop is CASSFGGFDSPLHF. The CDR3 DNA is TGTGCCAGCAGTTTCGGGGGATTCGATTCACCCCTCCACTTT.

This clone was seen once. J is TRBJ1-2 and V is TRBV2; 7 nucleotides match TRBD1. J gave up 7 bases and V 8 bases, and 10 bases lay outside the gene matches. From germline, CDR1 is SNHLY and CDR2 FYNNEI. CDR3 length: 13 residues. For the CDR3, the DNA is TGTGCCAGCGGGGGACAGAGGGGCGGTGGCTACACCTTC. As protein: CASGGQRGGGYTF.

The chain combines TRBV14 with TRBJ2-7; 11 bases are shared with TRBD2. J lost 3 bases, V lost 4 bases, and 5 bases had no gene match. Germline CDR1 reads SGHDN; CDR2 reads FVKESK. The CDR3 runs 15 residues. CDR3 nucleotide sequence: TGTGCCAGCAGCCGATTACTAGCGGGAGACTACGAGCAGTACTTC. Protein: CASSRLLAGDYEQYF.

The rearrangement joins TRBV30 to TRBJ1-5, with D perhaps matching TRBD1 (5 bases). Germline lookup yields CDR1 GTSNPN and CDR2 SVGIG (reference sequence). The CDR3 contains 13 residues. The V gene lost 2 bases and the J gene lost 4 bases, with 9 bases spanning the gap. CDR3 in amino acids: CAWSTGDNQPQHF. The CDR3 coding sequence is TGTGCCTGGAGTACGGGGGATAATCAGCCCCAGCATTTT.

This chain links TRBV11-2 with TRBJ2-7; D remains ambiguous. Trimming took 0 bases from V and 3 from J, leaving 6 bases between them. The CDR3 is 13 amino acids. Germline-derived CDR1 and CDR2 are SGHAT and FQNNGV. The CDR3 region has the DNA TGTGCCAGCAGCTTAGATCCGTACTACGAGCAGTACTTC. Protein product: CASSLDPYYEQYF.

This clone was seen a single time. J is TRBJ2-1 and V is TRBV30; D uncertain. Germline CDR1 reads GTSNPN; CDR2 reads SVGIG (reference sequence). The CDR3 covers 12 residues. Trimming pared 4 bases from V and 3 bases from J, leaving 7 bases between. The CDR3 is CAWMKGYNEQFF. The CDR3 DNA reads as TGTGCCTGGATGAAGGGCTACAATGAGCAGTTCTTC.

DNA for the CDR3: TGTGCCACCAGTGATTTTGGAGTTGATGAGCAGTTCTTC. This sequence encodes CATSDFGVDEQFF. The chain is built from TRBV24-1 and TRBJ2-1, with D hard to call. Germline CDR1 KGHDR, CDR2 SFDVKD. V lost 1 base and J 8 bases, leaving 8 bases between the germline ends. There are 13 residues in the CDR3.

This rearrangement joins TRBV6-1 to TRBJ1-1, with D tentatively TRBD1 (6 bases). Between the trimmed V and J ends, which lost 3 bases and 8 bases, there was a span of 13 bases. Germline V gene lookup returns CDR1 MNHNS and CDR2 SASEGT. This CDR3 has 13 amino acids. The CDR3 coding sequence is TGTGCCAGCAGTGAGGTCTCAGGGGCCGAAGCTTTCTTT. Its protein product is CASSEVSGAEAFF.

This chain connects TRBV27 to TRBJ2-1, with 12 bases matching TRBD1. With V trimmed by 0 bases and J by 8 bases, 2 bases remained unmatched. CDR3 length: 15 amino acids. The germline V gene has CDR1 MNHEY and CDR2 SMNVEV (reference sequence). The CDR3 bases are TGTGCCAGCAGTTTATCCGGGACAGGGGGCGATGAGCAGTTCTTC. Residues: CASSLSGTGGDEQFF.

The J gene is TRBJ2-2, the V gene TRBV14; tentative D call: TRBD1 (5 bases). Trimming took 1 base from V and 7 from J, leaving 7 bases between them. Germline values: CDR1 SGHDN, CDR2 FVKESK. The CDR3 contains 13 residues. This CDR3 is CASSQARGGELFF. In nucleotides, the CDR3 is TGTGCCAGCAGCCAAGCAAGGGGCGGGGAGCTGTTTTTT.

CDR3 protein: CASSSRAHEQYF. CDR3 coding DNA: TGTGCCAGCAGTTCCAGGGCCCACGAGCAGTACTTC. The V and J genes are TRBV27 and TRBJ2-7, with D possibly being TRBD1 (5 bases). This CDR3 is built from 12 residues. The germline CDR1 and CDR2 sequences are MNHEY and SMNVEV (reference sequence). V was shortened by 4 bases and J by 5 bases, with 9 bases between the two germline ends.

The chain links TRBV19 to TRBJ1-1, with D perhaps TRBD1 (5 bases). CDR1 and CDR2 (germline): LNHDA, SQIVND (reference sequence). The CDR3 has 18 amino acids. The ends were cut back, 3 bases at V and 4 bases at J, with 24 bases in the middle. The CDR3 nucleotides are TGTGCCAGTAGTATTTTCCCACCATTCGGGGGTAGAGGCACTGAAGCTTTCTTT. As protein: CASSIFPPFGGRGTEAFF.

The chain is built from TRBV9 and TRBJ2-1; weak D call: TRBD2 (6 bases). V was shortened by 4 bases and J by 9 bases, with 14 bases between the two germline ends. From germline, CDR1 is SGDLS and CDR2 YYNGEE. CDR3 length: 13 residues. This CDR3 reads CASSLSNGGEQFF. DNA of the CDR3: TGTGCCAGCAGCCTTTCGAACGGGGGTGAGCAGTTCTTC.

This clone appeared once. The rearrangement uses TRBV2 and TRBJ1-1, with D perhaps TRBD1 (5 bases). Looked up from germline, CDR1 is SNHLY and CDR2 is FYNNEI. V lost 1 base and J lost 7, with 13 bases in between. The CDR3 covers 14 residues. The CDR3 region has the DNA TGTGCCAGCAGTGAAGGAGTGAGGGGAGGTGAAGCTTTCTTT. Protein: CASSEGVRGGEAFF.

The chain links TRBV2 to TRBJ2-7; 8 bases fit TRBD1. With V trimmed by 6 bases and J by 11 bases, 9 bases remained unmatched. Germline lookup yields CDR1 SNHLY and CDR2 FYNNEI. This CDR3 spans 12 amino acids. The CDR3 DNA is TGTGCCAGCAGAGAAACAGGGGGATTAGAGTACTTC. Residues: CASRETGGLEYF.

The CDR3 sequence is CASRETVGQSYEQYF. The CDR3 DNA reads TGTGCCAGCAGAGAGACAGTAGGACAGTCCTACGAGCAGTACTTC. V and J are TRBV6-5 and TRBJ2-7, with D possibly matching TRBD1 (6 bases). CDR3 size: 15 residues. V lost 6 bases and J 1 base, leaving 16 bases between the germline ends. Germline CDR1 reads MNHEY; CDR2 reads SVGAGI.

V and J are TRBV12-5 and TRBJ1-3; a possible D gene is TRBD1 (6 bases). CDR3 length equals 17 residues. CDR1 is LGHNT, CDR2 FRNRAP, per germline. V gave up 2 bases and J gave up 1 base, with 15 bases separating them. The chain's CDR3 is CASGLFWDTESGNTIYF. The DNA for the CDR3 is TGTGCTAGTGGTTTGTTCTGGGACACAGAGTCTGGAAACACCATATATTTT.

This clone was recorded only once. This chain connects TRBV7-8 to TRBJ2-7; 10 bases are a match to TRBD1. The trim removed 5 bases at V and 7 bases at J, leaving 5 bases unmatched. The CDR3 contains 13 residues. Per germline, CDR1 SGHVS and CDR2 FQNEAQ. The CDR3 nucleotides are TGTGCCAGCAGCCAAGACAGGGGGCAAGAGCAGTACTTC. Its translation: CASSQDRGQEQYF.